The 20 T cell receptor beta chains presented below share a single source sample, sequenced in a study of regulatory T cells in long-lasting Graves disease. Arm-PCR of CDR3 regions with iRepertoire HTBI primers generated TCR beta libraries. TCRdb reprocessed the multiplex PCR reads via MiXCR and lists one record per CDR3 protein. The repertoire holds 680,000 or so distinct CDR3 sequences, with roughly 16% as singletons. As to time point: newly diagnosed GD, antithyroid drugs for less than 3 months. Preparation of the TCR library used RNA extracted from PBMCs. The data were also submitted as part of a second study, on T cells in Graves' hyperthyroidism and ophthalmopathy.

The sequences come from peripheral blood mononuclear cells (PBMCs), collected at new diagnosis, from a patient treated with antithyroid drugs. The receptor source for this set is a young woman with Graves disease.

This clonotype was counted ten times or more. The chain carries TRBV7-3 and TRBJ2-5, with D possibly TRBD1 on 5 matching bases. Looked up from germline, CDR1 is SGHTA and CDR2 is FQGTGA. Trimming stripped 5 bases from V and 5 bases from J, with 12 bases between. CDR3 length equals 13 residues. CDR3 in amino acids: CASSRTGAETQYF. CDR3 DNA: TGTGCCAGCAGCCGTACTGGGGCCGAGACCCAGTACTTC.

The table lists this clonotype with many counts. The V gene is TRBV29-1, the J gene TRBJ2-2, with TRBD2 identical over 8 bases. After removal of 0 bases from V and 6 bases from J, the junction contained 3 bases not matched to a gene. The CDR3 is 14 residues long. Germline CDR1 reads SQVTM; CDR2 reads ANQGSEA. The chain's CDR3 is CSVEEGLVAGELFF. The CDR3, as DNA: TGCAGCGTTGAAGAGGGACTAGTTGCCGGGGAGCTGTTTTTT.

The sample holds many counts of this clonotype. This sequence joins TRBV3-1 and TRBJ2-7; 8 nucleotides align to TRBD1. V trimming: 4 bases; J trimming: 2 bases; junction bases outside the gene matches: 7. The CDR3 is 15 amino acids. CDR1 and CDR2 (germline): LGHDT, YNNKEL (reference sequence). In DNA form, the CDR3 reads TGTGCCAGCAGCCTCCGACAGGGGACAGCCTACGAGCAGTACTTC. It encodes CASSLRQGTAYEQYF.

This clonotype has only a few counts. This chain connects TRBV29-1 to TRBJ2-1, with D unresolved. The CDR3 length is 14 residues. Looked up from germline, CDR1 is SQVTM and CDR2 is ANQGSEA. Deletions cut 0 bases from V and 4 bases from J, with 10 bases between. Here the CDR3 DNA reads TGCAGCGTTGAAGATGGAAACAGTTACAATGAGCAGTTCTTC. Its protein product is CSVEDGNSYNEQFF.

This clonotype was observed many times. The chain joins TRBV5-1 to TRBJ2-7; unclear D gene. The CDR3 length is 11 residues. Per the germline V gene, CDR1 is SGHRS and CDR2 is YFSETQ. Trimming pared 3 bases from V and 6 bases from J, leaving 7 bases between. The DNA for the CDR3 is TGCGCCAGCAGCTCGTCCCGCGAGCAGTACTTC. It is translated as CASSSSREQYF.

This clonotype was seen only a few times. The chain is built from TRBV6-1 and TRBJ2-7; 8 bases line up with TRBD1. The CDR3 is 15 residues long. From germline, CDR1 is MNHNS and CDR2 SASEGT. The junction had 11 bases not matched to a gene; V was cut back by 5 bases and J by 5 bases. The CDR3 here is CASSRSGQGFDEQYF. In DNA, the CDR3 is TGTGCCAGCAGTCGCAGTGGACAGGGTTTTGACGAGCAGTACTTC.

This clonotype was seen ten or more times. The chain employs TRBV7-2 and TRBJ1-2, with 9 nucleotides matching TRBD1. The germline CDR1 and CDR2 sequences are SGHTA and FQGNSA. The CDR3 contains 16 residues. The ends lost 7 bases at V and 4 bases at J; junction bases unmatched: 13. The DNA of the CDR3 is TGTGCCAGCACCGAAGGGTACGGGACAGGGAGCTATGGCTACACCTTC. Amino acids: CASTEGYGTGSYGYTF.

The chain is built from TRBV5-6 and TRBJ2-1, with D perhaps given as TRBD1 or TRBD2 (6 bases each). CDR1 is SGHDT, CDR2 YYEEEE, per germline. CDR3 length equals 14 residues. Trimming took off 5 bases at V and 2 bases at J, with 11 bases between the two ends. The CDR3 sequence: CASRARGAYNEQFF. CDR3 nucleotide sequence: TGTGCCAGCAGAGCTAGGGGGGCCTACAATGAGCAGTTCTTC.

A remark on this clonotype: A much larger clone differs from this one at a single base, so this may be a read error. V is TRBV6-2 or TRBV6-3 and J is TRBJ2-5; 9 bases are shared with TRBD1. The germline V gene has CDR1 MNHEY and CDR2 SVGEGT. The CDR3 covers 17 residues. Germline trimming cut 5 bases from V and 4 bases from J; bases unmatched to any gene: 14. The CDR3 is CASSNRGTGPRGETQYF. The CDR3 coding sequence is TGTGCCAGCAGTAACAGAGGGACAGGGCCCCGCGGAGAGACCCAGTACTTC.

This clonotype was seen a handful of times. The rearrangement uses TRBV27 and TRBJ2-2; D gene uncertain. The V and J ends lost 3 bases and 7 bases respectively, with 9 bases between them. The CDR3 covers 13 residues. Germline values: CDR1 MNHEY, CDR2 SMNVEV (reference sequence). The CDR3 DNA sequence: TGTGCCAGCAGTTTGTCGTTAATCGGGGAGCTGTTTTTT. It is translated as CASSLSLIGELFF.

J is TRBJ2-5 and V is TRBV29-1, with D perhaps matching TRBD2 (5 bases). Trimming pared 1 base from V and 4 bases from J, leaving 7 bases between. This CDR3 region has 12 residues. Germline assignment: CDR1 SQVTM and CDR2 ANQGSEA. The CDR3 loop reads CSVEVGRETQYF. Written as DNA, the CDR3 is TGCAGCGTTGAAGTAGGGAGAGAGACCCAGTACTTC.

V usage is TRBV18 and J usage is TRBJ2-1; D call uncertain. The DNA matches TRBJ2-5 better at its end, which makes the J call doubtful. The CDR3 is 12 residues long. Germline lookup yields CDR1 KGHSH and CDR2 LQKENI. CDR3 nucleotide sequence: TGTGCCAGCTCACCAGAGAGGGAGACCCAGTACTTC. Translating it yields CASSPERETQYF.

This clonotype was counted a few times. CDR3 amino acids: CASSLRGAPNQPQHF. DNA of the CDR3: TGTGCCAGCAGCTTACGGGGGGCTCCCAATCAGCCCCAGCATTTT. The V call is TRBV7-2, the J call TRBJ1-5; tentative D call: TRBD1 (6 bases). The CDR3 length is 15 residues. Germline V gene data show CDR1 as SGHTA and CDR2 as FQGNSA. The V gene lost 2 bases and the J gene lost 3 bases, with 11 bases spanning the gap.

This clonotype was counted a few times. This chain uses TRBV5-1 with TRBJ2-3; D is ambiguous. V was trimmed by 0 bases and J by 2 bases, leaving 7 bases between them. This CDR3 has 14 residues. The germline CDR1 and CDR2 sequences are SGHRS and YFSETQ. CDR3 sequence: CASSLERATDTQYF. In nucleotides, the CDR3 is TGCGCCAGCAGCTTGGAAAGGGCCACAGATACGCAGTATTTT.

This clonotype came up many times. The CDR3 protein is CASSLTELKNTEAFF. The CDR3 nucleotides are TGTGCCAGCAGCCTCACGGAGCTTAAGAACACTGAAGCTTTCTTT. The V gene is TRBV11-2, the J gene TRBJ1-1, with no clear D. Deletions cut 5 bases from V and 1 base from J, with 14 bases between. The germline CDR1 and CDR2 sequences are SGHAT and FQNNGV. The CDR3 is made up of 15 amino acids.

In regard to this clonotype: One base away lies a much larger clone, so this may be a sequencing read error. The missing conserved phenylalanine or tryptophan at the end of this CDR3 makes a read error likely. The chain uses TRBV11-2 and TRBJ2-3, with D perhaps assigned TRBD1 or TRBD2 (5 bases each). Germline CDR1 reads SGHAT; CDR2 reads FQNNGV. This CDR3 spans 14 amino acids. The germline V and J ends were trimmed by 2 bases and 7 bases, with 13 bases remaining between them. CDR3 amino acids: CASSLSGTKNTQYL. DNA for the CDR3: TGTGCCAGCAGCTTAAGTGGGACGAAGAATACGCAGTATCTT.

This clonotype was seen many times. This chain connects TRBV20-1 to TRBJ1-1; D is unclear. This CDR3 has 15 amino acids. V lost 2 bases and J 1 base, leaving 14 bases between the germline ends. Per the germline V gene, CDR1 is DFQATT and CDR2 is SNEGSKA (reference sequence). The chain's CDR3 is CSARPARGRNTEAFF. In DNA, the CDR3 is TGCAGTGCTAGACCCGCGCGCGGTCGGAACACTGAAGCTTTCTTT.

The chain couples TRBV19 to TRBJ2-7; 8 nucleotides match TRBD2. The CDR3 has 15 amino acids. V gave up 4 bases and J gave up 6 bases; unmatched junction bases: 11. The germline CDR1 and CDR2 sequences are LNHDA and SQIVND (reference sequence). The CDR3 sequence: CASSTQAGVSAEQYF. In DNA form, the CDR3 reads TGTGCCAGTAGTACCCAAGCGGGAGTATCGGCCGAGCAGTACTTC.

The rearrangement links TRBV6-1 to TRBJ2-7, with no clear D. Trimming cost V 11 bases and J 4 bases, with 6 bases left between them. Germline CDR1 reads MNHNS; CDR2 reads SASEGT. This CDR3 comprises 9 residues. CDR3 protein: CAVEYEQYF. CDR3 nucleotide sequence: TGTGCCGTTGAATACGAGCAGTACTTC.

V gene TRBV6-1 combines with J gene TRBJ2-7; 8 bases are shared with TRBD1. The CDR3 has 14 amino acids. Germline CDR1 is MNHNS and CDR2 is SASEGT. Losses at the gene ends were 7 bases for V and 2 bases for J; bases not matched to a gene: 7. This CDR3 is CASTLDRATYEQYF. The DNA for the CDR3 is TGTGCCAGCACCTTGGACAGGGCTACCTACGAGCAGTACTTC.